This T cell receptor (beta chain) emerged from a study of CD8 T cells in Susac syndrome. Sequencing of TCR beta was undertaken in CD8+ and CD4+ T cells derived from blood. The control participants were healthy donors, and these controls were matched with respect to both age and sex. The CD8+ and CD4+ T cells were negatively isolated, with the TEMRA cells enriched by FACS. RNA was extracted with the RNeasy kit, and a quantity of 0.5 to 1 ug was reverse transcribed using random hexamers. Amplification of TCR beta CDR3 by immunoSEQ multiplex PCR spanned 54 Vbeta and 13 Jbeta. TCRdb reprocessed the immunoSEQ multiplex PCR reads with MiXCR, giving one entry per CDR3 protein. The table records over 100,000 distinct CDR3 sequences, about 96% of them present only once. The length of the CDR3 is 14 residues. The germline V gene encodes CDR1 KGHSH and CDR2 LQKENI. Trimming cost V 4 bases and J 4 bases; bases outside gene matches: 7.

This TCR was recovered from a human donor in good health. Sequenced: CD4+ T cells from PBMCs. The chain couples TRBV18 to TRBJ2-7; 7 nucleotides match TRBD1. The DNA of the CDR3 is TGTGCCAGCTCACGACAGGGAGTGGAGTACGAGCAGTACTTC. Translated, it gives CASSRQGVEYEQYF. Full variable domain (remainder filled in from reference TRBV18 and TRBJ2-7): NAGVMQNPRHLVRRRGQEARLRCSPMKGHSHVYWYRQLPEEGLKFMVYLQKENIIDESGMPKERFSAEFPKEGPSILRIQQVVRGDSAAYFCASSRQGVEYEQYFGPGTRLTVT.